This is a list of T cell receptor beta chains from one sample in a study of control samples from healthy donors and cancer patients. Generated by immunoSEQ multiplex PCR, the TCRdb table keeps only in-frame clones and is missing some. The table shows tens of thousands of clones, with less than 95% occurring only once. Input material: blood. These TCRs come from a man between 60 and 75 years old in good health. Each CDR3 is given with its conserved first and last residue. Each record gives: V gene, D gene, J gene, clone size, CDR3 length, CDR3 DNA, CDR3 protein. A D gene is named only where the DNA matches it firmly. Expanded clones are given a class, and other clones once, few, many or no size at all.

V gene: TRBV7-2
D gene: -
J gene: TRBJ1-5
clone size: once
CDR3 length: 15
CDR3 DNA: TGTGCCAGCAGCTTTGGAGATCCACAGTACCAGCCCCAGCATTTT
CDR3 protein: CASSFGDPQYQPQHF

V gene: TRBV23-1
D gene: -
J gene: TRBJ1-5
clone size: few
CDR3 length: 15
CDR3 DNA: TGCGCCAGCAGTCAAGGACCAAATAGCAATCAGCCCCAGCATTTT
CDR3 protein: CASSQGPNSNQPQHF

V gene: TRBV5-4
D gene: -
J gene: TRBJ2-2
clone size: -
CDR3 length: 15
CDR3 DNA: TGTGCCAGCAGCCTGGGACCACTGAACACCGGGGAGCTGTTTTTT
CDR3 protein: CASSLGPLNTGELFF

V gene: TRBV4-3
D gene: -
J gene: TRBJ1-2
clone size: -
CDR3 length: 15
CDR3 DNA: TGCGCCAGCAGCCAAGATTATGGGAAGTTCTATGGCTACACCTTC
CDR3 protein: CASSQDYGKFYGYTF

V gene: TRBV19
D gene: -
J gene: TRBJ1-2
clone size: -
CDR3 length: 16
CDR3 DNA: TGTGCCAGTAGTACTTCCTGGAAGGTCGGGACAATTGGCTACACCTTC
CDR3 protein: CASSTSWKVGTIGYTF

V gene: TRBV24-1
D gene: TRBD1
J gene: TRBJ1-2
clone size: -
CDR3 length: 17
CDR3 DNA: TGTGCCACCAGTGATTCCCCCGGGACAGGGTATAGCTATGGCTACACCTTC
CDR3 protein: CATSDSPGTGYSYGYTF

V gene: TRBV19
D gene: -
J gene: TRBJ1-1
clone size: -
CDR3 length: 14
CDR3 DNA: TGTGCCAGTAGTATAGCTCCAGGGGACACTGAAGCTTTCTTT
CDR3 protein: CASSIAPGDTEAFF

V gene: TRBV19
D gene: TRBD2
J gene: TRBJ2-7
clone size: once
CDR3 length: 17
CDR3 DNA: TGTGCCTCAAAGGTATGTAGCGGGGGAGCCAGCCGCCACGAGCAGTACTTC
CDR3 protein: CASKVCSGGASRHEQYF

V gene: TRBV27
D gene: TRBD1
J gene: TRBJ1-6
clone size: -
CDR3 length: 17
CDR3 DNA: TGTGCCAGCAGCTTCCGGGACAGGGGGCTTTATAATTCACCCCTCCACTTT
CDR3 protein: CASSFRDRGLYNSPLHF

V gene: TRBV10-3
D gene: -
J gene: TRBJ2-2
clone size: -
CDR3 length: 15
CDR3 DNA: TGTGCCATCAGTGGGCCGGGGTTCAACACCGGGGAGCTGTTTTTT
CDR3 protein: CAISGPGFNTGELFF

V gene: TRBV6-5
D gene: -
J gene: TRBJ1-1
clone size: -
CDR3 length: 15
CDR3 DNA: TGTGCCAGCAGTTACTCGCTCGTAAGGGTTACTGAAGCTTTCTTT
CDR3 protein: CASSYSLVRVTEAFF

V gene: TRBV2
D gene: TRBD1
J gene: TRBJ1-2
clone size: -
CDR3 length: 16
CDR3 DNA: TGTGCCAGCAGACCGGACAGGGGGCGGGTAGGCTATGGCTACACCTTC
CDR3 protein: CASRPDRGRVGYGYTF

V gene: TRBV4-1
D gene: -
J gene: TRBJ2-3
clone size: -
CDR3 length: 14
CDR3 DNA: TGCGCCAGCAGCCAAGTAGGGAGTCCAGATACGCAGTATTTT
CDR3 protein: CASSQVGSPDTQYF

V gene: TRBV7-8
D gene: -
J gene: TRBJ2-1
clone size: -
CDR3 length: 15
CDR3 DNA: TGTGCCAGCAGCTTAGCGGGGGGATTATACAATGAGCAGTTCTTC
CDR3 protein: CASSLAGGLYNEQFF

V gene: TRBV7-2
D gene: -
J gene: TRBJ2-4
clone size: -
CDR3 length: 17
CDR3 DNA: TGTGCCAGCAGCCACCCGGAGAAGGCGCTGGCCAAAAACATTCAGTACTTC
CDR3 protein: CASSHPEKALAKNIQYF

V gene: TRBV5-1
D gene: -
J gene: TRBJ1-1
clone size: -
CDR3 length: 11
CDR3 DNA: TGCGCCAGCAGCTTGGGACCTAAAGCTTTCTTT
CDR3 protein: CASSLGPKAFF

V gene: TRBV10-1
D gene: TRBD1
J gene: TRBJ2-1
clone size: -
CDR3 length: 16
CDR3 DNA: TGCGCCAGCAGTGAGGCGGACAGGGAATTCAAACATGAGCAGTTCTTC
CDR3 protein: CASSEADREFKHEQFF

V gene: TRBV7-9
D gene: -
J gene: TRBJ1-5
clone size: -
CDR3 length: 15
CDR3 DNA: TGTGCCAGCAGCTTAGGGACACTATTAAATCAGCCCCAGCATTTT
CDR3 protein: CASSLGTLLNQPQHF

V gene: TRBV28
D gene: TRBD2
J gene: TRBJ2-3
clone size: once
CDR3 length: 18
CDR3 DNA: TGTGCCAGCAGTTTATCAGCGGGGGCCCGACCAAGCACAGATACGCAGTATTTT
CDR3 protein: CASSLSAGARPSTDTQYF

V gene: TRBV2
D gene: -
J gene: TRBJ1-2
clone size: -
CDR3 length: 12
CDR3 DNA: TGTGCCAGCAGCAACCAGGGTAGTGGCTACACCTTC
CDR3 protein: CASSNQGSGYTF

V gene: TRBV15
D gene: TRBD1
J gene: TRBJ2-5
clone size: -
CDR3 length: 15
CDR3 DNA: TGTGCCACCAGCAGAGATGGACAGGGCAGGGAGACCCAGTACTTC
CDR3 protein: CATSRDGQGRETQYF

V gene: TRBV20-1
D gene: -
J gene: TRBJ1-1
clone size: -
CDR3 length: 11
CDR3 DNA: TGCAGTGCTTCCGCGGGCACTGAAGCTTTCTTT
CDR3 protein: CSASAGTEAFF

V gene: TRBV7-8
D gene: -
J gene: TRBJ1-3
clone size: -
CDR3 length: 14
CDR3 DNA: TGTGCCAGCAGCTTAGGGACAGCTGGAAACACCATATATTTT
CDR3 protein: CASSLGTAGNTIYF

V gene: TRBV27
D gene: -
J gene: TRBJ2-3
clone size: -
CDR3 length: 17
CDR3 DNA: TGTGCCAGCAATCCATTACCCCGCAGGGGTGCATCAGATACGCAGTATTTT
CDR3 protein: CASNPLPRRGASDTQYF

V gene: TRBV9
D gene: TRBD2
J gene: TRBJ2-1
clone size: -
CDR3 length: 17
CDR3 DNA: TGTGCCAGCAGCGCCGGACTAGCGGGGAGCTCCTACAATGAGCAGTTCTTC
CDR3 protein: CASSAGLAGSSYNEQFF

V gene: TRBV18
D gene: -
J gene: TRBJ2-7
clone size: -
CDR3 length: 15
CDR3 DNA: TGTGCCAGCTCACCCGGACAGAAAAGCTCCTACGAGCAGTACTTC
CDR3 protein: CASSPGQKSSYEQYF

V gene: TRBV7-9
D gene: -
J gene: TRBJ1-4
clone size: -
CDR3 length: 16
CDR3 DNA: TGTGCCAGCAGCACCCGGAGTGGAGGGAATAATGAAAAACTGTTTTTT
CDR3 protein: CASSTRSGGNNEKLFF

V gene: TRBV10-1
D gene: -
J gene: TRBJ2-2
clone size: -
CDR3 length: 14
CDR3 DNA: TGCGCCAGCAGCGATACAGGGAACACCGGGGAGCTGTTTTTT
CDR3 protein: CASSDTGNTGELFF

V gene: TRBV2
D gene: TRBD1
J gene: TRBJ1-5
clone size: -
CDR3 length: 15
CDR3 DNA: TGTGCCAGCAGCGAGGGGACAGCGCTCAATCAGCCCCAGCATTTT
CDR3 protein: CASSEGTALNQPQHF

V gene: TRBV11-1
D gene: -
J gene: TRBJ1-1
clone size: -
CDR3 length: 13
CDR3 DNA: TGTGTCAGCAGCGCGACCACTCTGGGCCGAGCTTTCTTT
CDR3 protein: CVSSATTLGRAFF

V gene: TRBV10-3
D gene: TRBD1
J gene: TRBJ2-1
clone size: -
CDR3 length: 14
CDR3 DNA: TGTGCCATCAGTCCGGGACAGGTTGTGAATGAGCAGTTCTTC
CDR3 protein: CAISPGQVVNEQFF

V gene: TRBV9
D gene: TRBD1
J gene: TRBJ1-6
clone size: few
CDR3 length: 15
CDR3 DNA: TGTGCCAGCAGCGTGCGGACAGGGGAAGGTTCACCCCTCCACTTT
CDR3 protein: CASSVRTGEGSPLHF

V gene: TRBV6-5
D gene: -
J gene: TRBJ2-6
clone size: once
CDR3 length: 13
CDR3 DNA: TGTGCCAGCAGACCGTCTGGGGCCAACGTCCTGACTTTC
CDR3 protein: CASRPSGANVLTF

V gene: TRBV6-6
D gene: -
J gene: TRBJ1-1
clone size: -
CDR3 length: 12
CDR3 DNA: TGTGCCAGCAGTTACTCGACAGCTGAAGCTTTCTTT
CDR3 protein: CASSYSTAEAFF

V gene: TRBV7-9
D gene: -
J gene: TRBJ2-5
clone size: -
CDR3 length: 14
CDR3 DNA: TGTGCCAGCAGCTTAGTTGGGACACAAGAGACCCAGTACTTC
CDR3 protein: CASSLVGTQETQYF

V gene: TRBV5-5
D gene: -
J gene: TRBJ1-5
clone size: -
CDR3 length: 15
CDR3 DNA: TGTGCCAGCAGCTTGGGACAGTTTGGCAATCAGCCCCAGCATTTT
CDR3 protein: CASSLGQFGNQPQHF

V gene: TRBV27
D gene: TRBD1
J gene: TRBJ1-6
clone size: -
CDR3 length: 16
CDR3 DNA: TGTGCCAGCAGTCCGACCTCGGGACAGGGAGGTTCACCCCTCCACTTT
CDR3 protein: CASSPTSGQGGSPLHF

V gene: TRBV5-6
D gene: -
J gene: TRBJ1-5
clone size: -
CDR3 length: 16
CDR3 DNA: TGTGCCAGCAGCTTGTTGGCAGGGACGAGCAATCAGCCCCAGCATTTT
CDR3 protein: CASSLLAGTSNQPQHF

V gene: TRBV7-6
D gene: -
J gene: TRBJ1-4
clone size: -
CDR3 length: 14
CDR3 DNA: TGTGCCAGCAGCCCACAGGGAATTAATGAAAAACTGTTTTTT
CDR3 protein: CASSPQGINEKLFF

V gene: TRBV20-1
D gene: TRBD1
J gene: TRBJ1-2
clone size: -
CDR3 length: 14
CDR3 DNA: TGCAGTGCTAGTGACCGGACAGGGAGAGATGGCTACACCTTC
CDR3 protein: CSASDRTGRDGYTF

V gene: TRBV6-5
D gene: -
J gene: TRBJ1-3
clone size: once
CDR3 length: 14
CDR3 DNA: TGTGCCAGCAAAGGAACCGTCTCTGGAAACACCATATATTTT
CDR3 protein: CASKGTVSGNTIYF

V gene: TRBV6-2/TRBV6-3
D gene: -
J gene: TRBJ2-5
clone size: -
CDR3 length: 14
CDR3 DNA: TGTGCCAGCAGTAAAGGGGCTCCTCAAGAGACCCAGTACTTC
CDR3 protein: CASSKGAPQETQYF

V gene: TRBV19
D gene: TRBD2
J gene: TRBJ2-1
clone size: -
CDR3 length: 13
CDR3 DNA: TGTGCCAGTAGGGAGCGGGGGTCGCAGGTCCCGTTCTTC
CDR3 protein: CASRERGSQVPFF

V gene: TRBV5-1
D gene: -
J gene: TRBJ1-1
clone size: -
CDR3 length: 14
CDR3 DNA: TGCGCCAGCAGGGCAGGGCCCGGGAACACTGAAGCTTTCTTT
CDR3 protein: CASRAGPGNTEAFF

V gene: TRBV29-1
D gene: TRBD2
J gene: TRBJ2-2
clone size: -
CDR3 length: 13
CDR3 DNA: TGCAGCGTTGTCGGCGGGGGGTCCGGGGAGCTGTTTTTT
CDR3 protein: CSVVGGGSGELFF

V gene: TRBV7-9
D gene: -
J gene: TRBJ2-7
clone size: once
CDR3 length: 14
CDR3 DNA: TGTGCCAGCAGCTCTCTGGGACCCACCTACGAGCAGTACTTC
CDR3 protein: CASSSLGPTYEQYF

V gene: TRBV6-5
D gene: -
J gene: TRBJ2-5
clone size: -
CDR3 length: 14
CDR3 DNA: TGTGCCAGCAGCCCACGGACAGACCAAGAGACCCAGTACTTC
CDR3 protein: CASSPRTDQETQYF

V gene: TRBV19
D gene: -
J gene: TRBJ1-4
clone size: -
CDR3 length: 16
CDR3 DNA: TGTGCCAGTAGTATAGGTGGCGGCACGGGGGATGAAAAACTGTTTTTT
CDR3 protein: CASSIGGGTGDEKLFF

V gene: TRBV3-1/TRBV3-2
D gene: -
J gene: TRBJ2-5
clone size: -
CDR3 length: 16
CDR3 DNA: TGTGCCAGCAGCCAAGGGGAACAGGGTGGGAATCAGACCCAGTACTTC
CDR3 protein: CASSQGEQGGNQTQYF

V gene: TRBV10-2
D gene: -
J gene: TRBJ1-5
clone size: -
CDR3 length: 14
CDR3 DNA: TGCGCCAGCAGTGAGTCGGTGCCCAATCAGCCCCAGCATTTT
CDR3 protein: CASSESVPNQPQHF

V gene: TRBV3-1/TRBV3-2
D gene: -
J gene: TRBJ1-2
clone size: -
CDR3 length: 14
CDR3 DNA: TGTGCCAGCAGCCAAGAAGGACTGAGCTATGGCTACACCTTC
CDR3 protein: CASSQEGLSYGYTF

V gene: TRBV7-2
D gene: -
J gene: TRBJ1-5
clone size: -
CDR3 length: 15
CDR3 DNA: TGTGCCAGCAGTCCCTCCGGGACGGGAAATCAGCCCCAGCATTTT
CDR3 protein: CASSPSGTGNQPQHF

V gene: TRBV15
D gene: -
J gene: TRBJ1-4
clone size: -
CDR3 length: 13
CDR3 DNA: TGTGCCACCAGCAGAGGGATGAATGAAAAACTGTTTTTT
CDR3 protein: CATSRGMNEKLFF

V gene: TRBV10-3
D gene: TRBD1
J gene: TRBJ1-2
clone size: once
CDR3 length: 14
CDR3 DNA: TGTGCCATCAGTGAGCAGGACAGGTACTATGGCTACACCTTC
CDR3 protein: CAISEQDRYYGYTF

V gene: TRBV11-2
D gene: -
J gene: TRBJ2-4
clone size: -
CDR3 length: 15
CDR3 DNA: TGTGCCAGCAGCCCCGAGACGGGGCCGACGTGGGTTCAGTACTTC
CDR3 protein: CASSPETGPTWVQYF

V gene: TRBV3-1/TRBV3-2
D gene: TRBD2
J gene: TRBJ2-5
clone size: once
CDR3 length: 18
CDR3 DNA: TGTGCCAGCAGCCAAGGGAACTCGCTAGCGGGGGCTCGCGGTACCCAGTACTTC
CDR3 protein: CASSQGNSLAGARGTQYF

V gene: TRBV7-9
D gene: -
J gene: TRBJ1-3
clone size: once
CDR3 length: 14
CDR3 DNA: TGTGCCAGCAGCTCCGGAGGTTCTGGAAACACCATATATTTT
CDR3 protein: CASSSGGSGNTIYF

V gene: TRBV12-3/TRBV12-4
D gene: -
J gene: TRBJ2-7
clone size: -
CDR3 length: 13
CDR3 DNA: TGTGCCAGCGGACGGGACACCACCTACGAGCAGTACTTC
CDR3 protein: CASGRDTTYEQYF

V gene: TRBV5-4
D gene: TRBD1
J gene: TRBJ2-6
clone size: -
CDR3 length: 15
CDR3 DNA: TGTGCCAGCAGCTTAGGGACAGCTGGGGCCAACGTCCTGACTTTC
CDR3 protein: CASSLGTAGANVLTF

V gene: TRBV6-6
D gene: TRBD1
J gene: TRBJ2-3
clone size: -
CDR3 length: 16
CDR3 DNA: TGTGCCAGCAGCAGCCGGGACAGGGAAGGTACAGATACGCAGTATTTT
CDR3 protein: CASSSRDREGTDTQYF